The entry that follows covers one TCR beta chain sequence. Its cognate antigen is unknown. Stated treatment: over 15 received Ad26.COV2.S at low or high dose, single or two shots; about 5 received placebo; per-sample allocation not given. Repertoires come from day 63 after the first vaccine or placebo injection. Data came from immunoSEQ multiplex PCR; TCRdb stores just in-frame clones and leaves some out. Of more than 350,000 clones in the sample, 80% to 95% were seen once. The CDR3 is 15 residues long. V dropped 6 bases and J dropped 3; count of bases not matched to a gene: 11. Germline CDR1 and CDR2: MNHNY and SVGAGI (reference sequence). The sample is drawn from a study of Ad26.COV2.S vaccination and SARS-CoV-2 variants. Across the whole study: Ad26.COV2.S, an intramuscular injection, was given once or twice 56 days apart.

Regarding the study as a whole: From the TCR breadth and depth analyses, total T cell responses may have been underestimated.

The sequence derives from a person between 18 and 65 years old who received the Ad26.COV2.S COVID-19 vaccine or a placebo. The sample here was peripheral blood, taken in a trial of Ad26.COV2.S vaccine versus placebo. The rearrangement uses TRBV6-6 and TRBJ2-7; 7 positions agree with TRBD2. The chain's CDR3 is CASRPRDYRFYEQYF. CDR3 in DNA: TGTGCCAGCAGACCCCGGGACTACCGGTTCTACGAGCAGTACTTC.